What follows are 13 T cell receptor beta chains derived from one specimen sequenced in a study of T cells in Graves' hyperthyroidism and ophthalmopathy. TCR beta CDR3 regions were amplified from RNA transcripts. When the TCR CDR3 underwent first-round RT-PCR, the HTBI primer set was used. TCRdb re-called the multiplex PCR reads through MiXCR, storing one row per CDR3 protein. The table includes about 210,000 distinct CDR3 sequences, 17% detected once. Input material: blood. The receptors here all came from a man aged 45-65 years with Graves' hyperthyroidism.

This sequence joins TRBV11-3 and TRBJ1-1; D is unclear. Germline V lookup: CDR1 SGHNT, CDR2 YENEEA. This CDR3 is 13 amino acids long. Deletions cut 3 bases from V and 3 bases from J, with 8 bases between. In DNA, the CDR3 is TGTGCCAGCAGCTTTGACGGGGACACTGAAGCTTTCTTT. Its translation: CASSFDGDTEAFF.

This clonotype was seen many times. CDR3 DNA: TGTGCCAGCCCCCCCCTGACAGGGACAAAAGAAGTTCAGCCCCAGCATTTT. Translating it yields CASPPLTGTKEVQPQHF. The chain has TRBV28 and TRBJ1-5; 7 bases are a match to TRBD1. CDR1 and CDR2 from the germline V gene are MDHEN and SYDVKM. J lost 6 bases, V lost 8 bases, and 19 bases had no gene match. CDR3 size: 17 residues.

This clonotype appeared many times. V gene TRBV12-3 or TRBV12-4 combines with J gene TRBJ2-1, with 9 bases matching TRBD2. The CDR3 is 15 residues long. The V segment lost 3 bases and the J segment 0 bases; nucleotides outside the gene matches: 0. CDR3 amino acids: CASSLTSGSYNEQFF. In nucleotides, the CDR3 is TGTGCCAGCAGTTTGACTAGCGGCTCCTACAATGAGCAGTTCTTC.

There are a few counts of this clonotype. In DNA, the CDR3 is TGCGCCAGCGGTGAACCGGGCCCATACTACGAGCAGTACTTC. Encoded protein: CASGEPGPYYEQYF. The chain carries TRBV5-1 and TRBJ2-7; no definite D call. The CDR3 has 14 amino acids. Deletions cut 7 bases from V and 3 bases from J, with 17 bases between. The germline V gene encodes CDR1 SGHRS and CDR2 YFSETQ.

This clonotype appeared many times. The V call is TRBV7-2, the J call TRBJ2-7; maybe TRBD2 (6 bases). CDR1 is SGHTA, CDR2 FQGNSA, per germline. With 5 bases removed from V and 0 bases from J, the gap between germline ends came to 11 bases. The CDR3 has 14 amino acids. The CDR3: CASSPGTFSYEQYF. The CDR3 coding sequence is TGTGCCAGCAGCCCCGGGACTTTCTCCTACGAGCAGTACTTC.

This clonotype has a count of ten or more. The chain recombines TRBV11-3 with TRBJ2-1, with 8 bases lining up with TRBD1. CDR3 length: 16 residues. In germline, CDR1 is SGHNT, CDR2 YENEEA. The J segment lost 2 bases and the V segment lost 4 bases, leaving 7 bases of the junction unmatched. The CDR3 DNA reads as TGTGCCAGCAGCTCCTTCGGGACAGGCGCCTACAATGAGCAGTTCTTC. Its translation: CASSSFGTGAYNEQFF.

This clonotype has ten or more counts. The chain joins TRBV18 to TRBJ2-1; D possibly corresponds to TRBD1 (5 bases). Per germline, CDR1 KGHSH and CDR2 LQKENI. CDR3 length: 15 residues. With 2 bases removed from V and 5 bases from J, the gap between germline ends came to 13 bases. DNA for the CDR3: TGTGCCAGCTCACCAAATCCAGTAGGGGACAATGAGCAGTTCTTC. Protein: CASSPNPVGDNEQFF. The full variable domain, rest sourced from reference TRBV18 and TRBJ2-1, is NAGVMQNPRHLVRRRGQEARLRCSPMKGHSHVYWYRQLPEEGLKFMVYLQKENIIDESGMPKERFSAEFPKEGPSILRIQQVVRGDSAAYFCASSPNPVGDNEQFFGPGTRLTVL.

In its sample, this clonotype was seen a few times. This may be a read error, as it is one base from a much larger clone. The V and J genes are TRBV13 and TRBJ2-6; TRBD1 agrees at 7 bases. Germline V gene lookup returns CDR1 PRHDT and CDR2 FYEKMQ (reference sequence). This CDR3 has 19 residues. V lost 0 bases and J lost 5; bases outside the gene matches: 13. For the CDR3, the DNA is TGTGCCAGCAGCTTAGGCCCCGGGACAGACGTTTTGTGGGCCAACGTCCTGACTTTC. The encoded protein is CASSLGPGTDVLWANVLTF.

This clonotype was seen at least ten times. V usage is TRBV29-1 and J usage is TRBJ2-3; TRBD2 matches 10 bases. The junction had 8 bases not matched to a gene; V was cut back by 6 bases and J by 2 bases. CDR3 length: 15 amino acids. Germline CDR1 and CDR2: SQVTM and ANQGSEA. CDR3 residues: CSVGSGLADTDTQYF. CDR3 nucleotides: TGCAGCGTCGGGAGCGGACTAGCGGACACAGATACGCAGTATTTT.

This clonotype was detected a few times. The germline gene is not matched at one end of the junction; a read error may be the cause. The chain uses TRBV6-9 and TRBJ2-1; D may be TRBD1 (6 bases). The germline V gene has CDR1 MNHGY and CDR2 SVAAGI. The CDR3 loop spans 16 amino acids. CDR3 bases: TGCGCCAGCAGTTCCCGATCCGGGGCAGGGGACACTGAGCAGTTCTTC. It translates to CASSSRSGAGDTEQFF.

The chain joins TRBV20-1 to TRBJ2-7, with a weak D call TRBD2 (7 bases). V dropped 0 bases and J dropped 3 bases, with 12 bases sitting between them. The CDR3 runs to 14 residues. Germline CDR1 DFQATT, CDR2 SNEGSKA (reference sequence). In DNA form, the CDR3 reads TGCAGTGCTAGAGAGGGGGGGCGGTTCTACGAGCAGTACTTC. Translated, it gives CSAREGGRFYEQYF.

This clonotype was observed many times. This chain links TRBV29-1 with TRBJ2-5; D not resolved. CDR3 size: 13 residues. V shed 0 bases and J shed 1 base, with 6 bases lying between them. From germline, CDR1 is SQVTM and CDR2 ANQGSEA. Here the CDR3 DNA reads TGCAGCGTTGAAGACACCGTCCAAGAGACCCAGTACTTC. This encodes CSVEDTVQETQYF.

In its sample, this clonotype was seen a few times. DNA for the CDR3: TGTGCCAGCAGCTTGGGACAGGGAAGAGACACTGAAGCTTTCTTT. Its protein product is CASSLGQGRDTEAFF. The J gene is TRBJ1-1, the V gene TRBV11-3; TRBD1 matches at 9 bases. Germline loops: CDR1 SGHNT, CDR2 YENEEA. This CDR3 region has 15 residues. V gave up 3 bases and J gave up 3 bases; unmatched junction bases: 5.